Sequencing of this T cell receptor (beta chain) was carried out in a study of T-cell reconstitution after alpha-beta-depleted transplantation in children. Study conclusions and caveats: Where alpha-beta T cells came from about two months after transplant was reportedly several hundred expanded graft clones. Surviving recipient T cells and intrathymic progenitors accounted for some patients' high TCRbeta diversity at day 60. A year post-transplant, T-cell counts and diversity derived mostly from newly produced T cells.

On this clonotype: The target antigen is unknown.

Trimming took off 2 bases at V and 2 bases at J, with 7 bases between the two ends. The CDR3 runs 14 residues. Germline V CDR1 and CDR2: ENHRY, SYGVKD. Unique molecular identifiers were incorporated when the TCRbeta library was constructed. TCRdb reprocessed the PCR reads with MiXCR, giving one entry per CDR3 protein. The sample shows 700,000 or so distinct CDR3 sequences, about 12% of them seen only once. The sample was PBMCs, taken before TCRalphabeta/CD19-depleted stem cell transplant. This sequence originates from a girl aged 2 to 10 with congenital amegakaryocytic thrombocytopenia, due to receive a stem cell transplant. This rearrangement joins TRBV10-3 to TRBJ2-1; either TRBD1 or TRBD2 may supply D (5 bases each). CDR3 nucleotide sequence: TGTGCCATCAGTGAGCTGGGACCCTACAATGAGCAGTTCTTC. Encoded protein: CAISELGPYNEQFF.